This T cell receptor (beta chain) was sequenced during a study of cytomegalovirus exposure and HLA in healthy donors. The PCR ran on 60 Vbeta and 13 Jbeta primers. Sequencing was performed with immunoSEQ multiplex PCR; in TCRdb, only in-frame clones are kept and a portion is missing. This sample's table reports some 84,000 clones. V lost 2 bases and J lost 1, with 11 bases in between. The germline CDR1 and CDR2 sequences are SGHVS and FQNEAQ. The CDR3 totals 15 residues. This clonotype originated in a man aged 45-65 years in good health and CMV-seronegative. The sample taken for sequencing was PBMCs. The rearrangement joins TRBV7-8 to TRBJ1-1, with D possibly TRBD1 on 6 matching bases. The CDR3 is CASSLKWTENTEAFF. CDR3 bases: TGTGCCAGCAGCTTAAAGTGGACAGAGAACACTGAAGCTTTCTTT.